This T cell receptor beta chain was profiled in a study of T cell responses to AZD1222 COVID-19 vaccine. Findings and caveats of the study: The donor group comprised mostly white British people and more females; the analysis possibly underestimated clonal diversity. Only after the peak T cell response were repertoires sampled. Receipt of two AZD1222 doses was followed by a rise in Spike-specific TCR breadth and depth.

This table comes from immunoSEQ multiplex PCR, and its TCRdb copy is limited to in-frame clones, with some not included. The table records more than 95,000 clones, approximately 89% of them present only once. V was pared by 5 bases and J by 8 bases, with 25 bases between. This CDR3 is 17 amino acids long. Per the germline V gene, CDR1 is MDHEN and CDR2 is SYDVKM. Details on this clone: The antigen is unknown.

The chain recombines TRBV28 with TRBJ2-1, with D possibly being TRBD2 (5 bases). Sequencing used peripheral blood, obtained on day 0 of AZD1222 vaccination. This sequence originates from an adult in good health. Here the CDR3 DNA reads TGTGCCAGCAGTGCGGGCCCTTGGTCCCCTAACCCGGATGAGCAGTTCTTC. Translating gives CASSAGPWSPNPDEQFF.